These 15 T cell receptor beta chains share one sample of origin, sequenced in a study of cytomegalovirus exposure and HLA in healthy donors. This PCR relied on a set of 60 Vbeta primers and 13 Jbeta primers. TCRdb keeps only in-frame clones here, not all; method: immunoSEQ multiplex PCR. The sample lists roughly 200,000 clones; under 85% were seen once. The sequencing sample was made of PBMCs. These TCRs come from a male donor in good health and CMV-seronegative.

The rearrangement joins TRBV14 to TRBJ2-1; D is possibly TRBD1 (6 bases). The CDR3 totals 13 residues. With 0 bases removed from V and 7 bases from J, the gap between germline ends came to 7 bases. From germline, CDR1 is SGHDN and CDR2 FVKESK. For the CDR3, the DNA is TGTGCCAGCAGCCAAGAAGGGGGAAATGAGCAGTTCTTC. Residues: CASSQEGGNEQFF.

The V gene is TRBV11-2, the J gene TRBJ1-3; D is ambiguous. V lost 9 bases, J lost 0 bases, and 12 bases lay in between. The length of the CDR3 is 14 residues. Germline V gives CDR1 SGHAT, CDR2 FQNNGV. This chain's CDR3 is CASRLPTSGNTIYF. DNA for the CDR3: TGTGCCAGTAGACTACCTACCTCTGGAAACACCATATATTTT.

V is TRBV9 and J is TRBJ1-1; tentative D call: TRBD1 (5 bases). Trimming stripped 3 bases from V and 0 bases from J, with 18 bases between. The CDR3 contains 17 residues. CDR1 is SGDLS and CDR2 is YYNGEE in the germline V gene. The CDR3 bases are TGTGCCAGCAGCGAGTCCCGGGGGGAGCCGGTGAACACTGAAGCTTTCTTT. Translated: CASSESRGEPVNTEAFF.

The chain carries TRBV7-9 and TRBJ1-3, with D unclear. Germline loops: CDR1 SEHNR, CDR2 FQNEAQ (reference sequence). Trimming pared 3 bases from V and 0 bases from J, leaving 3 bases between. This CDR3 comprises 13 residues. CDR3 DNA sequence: TGTGCCAGCAGCTTGTACTCTGGAAACACCATATATTTT. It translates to CASSLYSGNTIYF.

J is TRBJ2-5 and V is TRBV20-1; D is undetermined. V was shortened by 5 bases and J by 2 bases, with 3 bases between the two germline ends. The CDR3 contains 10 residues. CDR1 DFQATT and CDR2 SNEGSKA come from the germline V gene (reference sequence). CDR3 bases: TGCAGTGCTCAACAAGAGACCCAGTACTTC. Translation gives CSAQQETQYF.

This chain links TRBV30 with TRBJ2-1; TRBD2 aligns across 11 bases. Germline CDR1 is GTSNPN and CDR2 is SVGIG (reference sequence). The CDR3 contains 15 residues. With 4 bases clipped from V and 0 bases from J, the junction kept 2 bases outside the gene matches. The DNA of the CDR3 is TGTGCCTGGAACCTAGCGGGGGGCTCCTACAATGAGCAGTTCTTC. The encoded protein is CAWNLAGGSYNEQFF.

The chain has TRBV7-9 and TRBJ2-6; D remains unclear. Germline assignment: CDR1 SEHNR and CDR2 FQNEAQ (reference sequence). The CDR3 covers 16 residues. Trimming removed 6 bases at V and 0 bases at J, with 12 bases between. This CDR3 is CASSLPADSGANVLTF. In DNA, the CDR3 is TGTGCCAGCAGTTTACCGGCGGACTCTGGGGCCAACGTCCTGACTTTC. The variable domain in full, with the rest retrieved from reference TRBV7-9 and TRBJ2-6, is DTGVSQNPRHKITKRGQNVTFRCDPISEHNRLYWYRQTLGQGPEFLTYFQNEAQLEKSRLLSDRFSAERPKGSFSTLEIQRTEQGDSAMYLCASSLPADSGANVLTFGAGSRLTVL.

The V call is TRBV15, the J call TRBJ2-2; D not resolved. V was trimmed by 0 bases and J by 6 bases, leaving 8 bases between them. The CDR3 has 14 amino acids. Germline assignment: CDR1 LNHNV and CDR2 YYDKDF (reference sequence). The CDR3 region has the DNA TGTGCCACCAGCAGAGATTCCTTCGCCGGGGAGCTGTTTTTT. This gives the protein CATSRDSFAGELFF.

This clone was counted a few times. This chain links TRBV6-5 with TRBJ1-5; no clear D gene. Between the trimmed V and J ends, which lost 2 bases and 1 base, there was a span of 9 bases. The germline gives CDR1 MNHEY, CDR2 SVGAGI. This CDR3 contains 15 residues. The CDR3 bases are TGTGCCAGCAGTTACGGCGGTATGAGCAATCAGCCCCAGCATTTT. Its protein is CASSYGGMSNQPQHF.

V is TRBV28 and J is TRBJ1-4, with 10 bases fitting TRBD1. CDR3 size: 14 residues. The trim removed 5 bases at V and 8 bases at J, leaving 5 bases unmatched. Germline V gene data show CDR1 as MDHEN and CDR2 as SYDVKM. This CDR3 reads CASSRQGAEEKLFF. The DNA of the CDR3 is TGTGCCAGCAGTCGACAGGGGGCTGAAGAAAAACTGTTTTTT.

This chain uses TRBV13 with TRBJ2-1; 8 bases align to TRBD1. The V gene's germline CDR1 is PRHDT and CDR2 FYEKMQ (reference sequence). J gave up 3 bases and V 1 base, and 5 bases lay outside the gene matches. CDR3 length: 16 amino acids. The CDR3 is CASSLEVTGDYNEQFF. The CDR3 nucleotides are TGTGCCAGCAGCTTAGAGGTGACAGGGGACTACAATGAGCAGTTCTTC. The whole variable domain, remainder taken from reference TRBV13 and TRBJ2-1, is AAGVIQSPRHLIKEKRETATLKCYPIPRHDTVYWYQQGPGQDPQFLISFYEKMQSDKGSIPDRFSAQQFSDYHSELNMSSLELGDSALYFCASSLEVTGDYNEQFFGPGTRLTVL.

CDR3 DNA: TGCAGCGTGGGGGACACCCTTTACTCCTACAATGAGCAGTTCTTC. Translated, it gives CSVGDTLYSYNEQFF. The chain employs TRBV29-1 and TRBJ2-1; D possibly corresponds to TRBD1 (6 bases). CDR3 size: 15 residues. Trimming removed 6 bases at V and 0 bases at J, with 15 bases between. The V gene's germline CDR1 is SQVTM and CDR2 ANQGSEA.

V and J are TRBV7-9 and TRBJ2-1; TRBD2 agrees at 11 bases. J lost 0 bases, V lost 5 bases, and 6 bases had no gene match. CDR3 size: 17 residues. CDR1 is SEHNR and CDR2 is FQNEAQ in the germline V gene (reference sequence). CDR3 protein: CASSRTSGRHSYNEQFF. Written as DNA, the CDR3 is TGTGCCAGCAGCCGGACTAGCGGGCGACACTCCTACAATGAGCAGTTCTTC.

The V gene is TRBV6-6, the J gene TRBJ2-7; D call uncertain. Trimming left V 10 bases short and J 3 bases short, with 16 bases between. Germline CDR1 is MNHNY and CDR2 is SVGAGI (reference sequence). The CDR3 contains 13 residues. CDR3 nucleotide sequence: TGTGCCACGTATGACACGACATACTACGAGCAGTACTTC. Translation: CATYDTTYYEQYF.

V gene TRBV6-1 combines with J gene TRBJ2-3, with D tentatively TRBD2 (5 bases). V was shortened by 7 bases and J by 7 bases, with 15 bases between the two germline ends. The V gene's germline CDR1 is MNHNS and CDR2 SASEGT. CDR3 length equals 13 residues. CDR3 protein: CASTRAESNTQYF. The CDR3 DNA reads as TGTGCCAGCACGCGGGCGGAATCTAATACGCAGTATTTT.